This passage covers 6 T cell receptor beta chains from one sample sequenced in a study of blood T cell repertoires in COVID-19 (TCRdb year 2020). The library was produced with the immunoSEQ multiplex PCR assay. The table was pulled from immuneACCESS by TCRdb, which kept in-frame rearrangements only. Such tables lose some clones; where checked, under half of the loss comes from unresolved V genes, and the rest has no known cause. In this sample the table shows some 180,000 clones, roughly 85% of which occur a single time. The ten biggest clones cover around 7.5% of the sample. Specimen: peripheral blood. The receptors stem from a woman in her fifties or sixties with acute or convalescent COVID-19.

In this sample, this clone turned up once. The chain uses TRBV5-6 and TRBJ2-4; the D is unclear. Germline values: CDR1 SGHDT, CDR2 YYEEEE. V lost 3 bases, J lost 0 bases, and 13 bases lay in between. This CDR3 spans 16 amino acids. CDR3: CASSYGRNLAKNIQYF. The DNA of the CDR3 is TGTGCCAGCAGCTACGGCAGGAACTTAGCCAAAAACATTCAGTACTTC.

The J gene is TRBJ2-1, the V gene TRBV20-1; D is unclear. V was pared by 3 bases and J by 9 bases, with 12 bases between. This CDR3 spans 12 amino acids. CDR1 and CDR2 from the germline V gene are DFQATT and SNEGSKA (reference sequence). The CDR3 DNA reads TGCAGTGCTAGTTTTAATTTCGGTGAGCAGTTCTTC. This gives the protein CSASFNFGEQFF.

CDR3 amino acids: CASKAGNTEAFF. In DNA form, the CDR3 reads TGCGCCAGCAAGGCAGGGAACACTGAAGCTTTCTTT. The chain is built from TRBV10-2 and TRBJ1-1, with no clear D. The CDR3 is made up of 12 amino acids. V lost 7 bases to trimming and J lost 1 base, with 7 bases between them. The germline CDR1 and CDR2 sequences are WSHSY and SAAADI.

J is TRBJ1-6 and V is TRBV18; TRBD1 might be the D (5 bases). With 6 bases removed from V and 9 bases from J, the gap between germline ends came to 18 bases. The V gene's germline CDR1 is KGHSH and CDR2 LQKENI. The length of the CDR3 is 15 residues. CDR3: CASSPDPAGLSPLHF. The CDR3 nucleotides read TGTGCCAGCTCCCCGGATCCCGCGGGGCTTTCACCCCTCCACTTT.

This clone occurred a few times. This CDR3 is CATSTPGGSYGYTF. In DNA, the CDR3 is TGTGCCACCAGCACCCCAGGGGGGTCCTATGGCTACACCTTC. The V call is TRBV15, the J call TRBJ1-2, with 7 bases aligning to TRBD1. Trimming at V came to 4 bases and at J to 4 bases, leaving 6 bases not matched to a gene. The CDR3 is 14 amino acids. The germline CDR1 and CDR2 sequences are LNHNV and YYDKDF (reference sequence).

The V call is TRBV30, the J call TRBJ1-5, with 9 bases aligning to TRBD1. Per the germline V gene, CDR1 is GTSNPN and CDR2 is SVGIG (reference sequence). The V segment lost 5 bases and the J segment 6 bases; nucleotides outside the gene matches: 8. CDR3 length: 14 amino acids. The CDR3 loop is CAWARTGAVQPQHF. Written as DNA, the CDR3 is TGTGCCTGGGCACGGACAGGGGCGGTTCAGCCCCAGCATTTT.